This T cell receptor beta chain emerged from a study of technical replicates of blood from several donors. The repertoire was sequenced with immunoSEQ multiplex PCR; TCRdb's copy has only in-frame clones and lacks some. The sample shows over 65,000 clones, 85% to 95% of them seen only once. This CDR3 spans 14 amino acids. V was pared by 3 bases and J by 5 bases, with 14 bases between. The germline V gene has CDR1 MGHRA and CDR2 YSYEKL. This chain links TRBV4-1 with TRBJ2-7; possibly TRBD2 for D (7 bases). The sample consisted of T cells isolated from PBMCs. The origin of this receptor is a human donor in good health. CDR3 region: CASSHTRGGDEQYF. CDR3 DNA sequence: TGCGCCAGCAGCCATACCAGGGGAGGGGACGAGCAGTACTTC.